This TCR beta chain comes out of a study of identical twins. Unique molecular identifiers were present on the cDNA, and a universal primer site came from template switching. TCRdb recomputed calls from the 5' RACE reads with MiXCR, one row per CDR3 protein. The table includes roughly 1.6 million distinct CDR3 sequences, 25% to 35% detected once. Findings and caveats of the study: Model-predicted out-of-frame TCR alpha sharing fell below observed values in monozygotic twins.

Worth noting for this clonotype: The antigen is unknown.

The junction had 14 bases not matched to a gene; V was cut back by 4 bases and J by 0 bases. CDR1 is SQVTM and CDR2 is ANQGSEA in the germline V gene. CDR3 length: 17 residues. Sequenced: cord blood. The chain combines TRBV29-1 with TRBJ1-1; 7 bases are a match to TRBD1. The receptor comes from a newborn girl in good health. CDR3 loop: CSVAGTVPRGVNTEAFF. The CDR3 DNA is TGCAGCGTTGCCGGGACAGTCCCTCGCGGGGTGAACACTGAAGCTTTCTTT.